The next 3 T cell receptor beta chains were all read from a single sample in a study of blood T cell repertoires in COVID-19. Clones were read by immunoSEQ multiplex PCR, and TCRdb kept only the in-frame ones, dropping some. The data hold under 200,000 clones, with more than 75% observed a single time. The source material was peripheral blood. These receptors all come from a man between 35 and 55 years old with acute or convalescent COVID-19.

This chain connects TRBV11-3 to TRBJ1-1; no reliable D call. Germline V gene lookup returns CDR1 SGHNT and CDR2 YENEEA. V dropped 1 base and J dropped 6 bases, with 12 bases sitting between them. CDR3 length: 14 residues. CDR3 DNA: TGTGCCAGCAGCTTAGGAGGGCTTGGCGCTGAAGCTTTCTTT. Protein: CASSLGGLGAEAFF.

V and J are TRBV14 and TRBJ1-2; 9 bases fit TRBD1. This CDR3 has 15 residues. CDR1 and CDR2 (germline): SGHDN, FVKESK. After removal of 5 bases from V and 7 bases from J, the junction contained 11 bases not matched to a gene. The CDR3 loop reads CASSREGQGRSGYTF. In DNA, the CDR3 is TGTGCCAGCAGCAGAGAGGGACAGGGAAGATCTGGCTACACCTTC.

The chain recombines TRBV27 with TRBJ1-2; 7 nucleotides agree with TRBD1. The CDR3 runs to 15 residues. CDR1 is MNHEY and CDR2 is SMNVEV in the germline V gene (reference sequence). The V gene end was trimmed by 5 bases and the J gene end by 1 base; junction bases not matched to a gene: 7. CDR3 protein: CASSPHRGDNYGYTF. The CDR3 DNA reads as TGTGCCAGCAGTCCTCACAGGGGCGATAACTATGGCTACACCTTC.